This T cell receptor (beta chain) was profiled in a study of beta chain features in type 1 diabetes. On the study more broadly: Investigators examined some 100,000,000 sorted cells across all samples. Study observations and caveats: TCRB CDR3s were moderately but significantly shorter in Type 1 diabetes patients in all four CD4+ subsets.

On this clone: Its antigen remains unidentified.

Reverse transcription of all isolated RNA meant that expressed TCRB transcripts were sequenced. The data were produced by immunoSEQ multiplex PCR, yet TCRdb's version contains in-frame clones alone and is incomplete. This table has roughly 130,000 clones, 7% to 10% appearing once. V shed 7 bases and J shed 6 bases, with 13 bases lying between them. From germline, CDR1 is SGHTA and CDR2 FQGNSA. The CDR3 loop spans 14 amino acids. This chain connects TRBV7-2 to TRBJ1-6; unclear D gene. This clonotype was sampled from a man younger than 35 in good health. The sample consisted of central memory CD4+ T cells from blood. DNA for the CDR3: TGTGCCAGCACCCCGGGGTTAACTAATTCACCCCTCCACTTT. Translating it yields CASTPGLTNSPLHF.